Presented here are 28 T cell receptor beta chains from one specimen sequenced in a study of beta chain features in type 1 diabetes. cDNA synthesis used the whole RNA isolate, giving expressed TCRB sequences. TCRdb keeps only in-frame clones here, not all; method: immunoSEQ multiplex PCR. The table lists hundreds of thousands of clones, over 25% of them singletons. The sequenced sample consisted of naive CD4+ T cells from blood. The receptor source for this set is a young man in good health.

The chain joins TRBV7-2 to TRBJ1-4; 7 nucleotides agree with TRBD1. Losses at the gene ends were 6 bases for V and 8 bases for J; bases not matched to a gene: 9. This CDR3 comprises 14 residues. From germline, CDR1 is SGHTA and CDR2 FQGNSA. CDR3 nucleotides: TGTGCCAGCAGTATGACAGGGCGGTTAGAAAAACTGTTTTTT. Translated, it gives CASSMTGRLEKLFF.

Only a few counts were recorded for this clone. The chain uses TRBV4-1 and TRBJ2-1, with D tentatively TRBD1 (6 bases). Trimming cost V 0 bases and J 7 bases, with 16 bases left between them. The CDR3 covers 16 residues. Germline CDR1 is MGHRA and CDR2 is YSYEKL. CDR3 DNA: TGCGCCAGCAGCCAAGATGGCCGAACAGGGTGGAATGAGCAGTTCTTC. It encodes CASSQDGRTGWNEQFF.

The chain carries TRBV20-1 and TRBJ2-7; D not certain. CDR3 length: 11 residues. V was pared by 4 bases and J by 5 bases, with 9 bases between. From germline, CDR1 is DFQATT and CDR2 SNEGSKA (reference sequence). This CDR3 is CSAKQAHEQYF. Written as DNA, the CDR3 is TGCAGTGCTAAACAAGCCCACGAGCAGTACTTC.

About this clone itself: Additional DNA sequences in this sample encode the identical CDR3. The genes are TRBV5-1 and TRBJ2-1; D gene uncertain. Between the trimmed V and J ends, which lost 3 bases and 0 bases, there was a span of 4 bases. The CDR3 runs 13 residues. Germline V gene sequence: CDR1 SGHRS, CDR2 YFSETQ. CDR3 sequence reads: CASSSSSYNEQFF. DNA for the CDR3: TGCGCCAGCAGCTCAAGCTCCTACAATGAGCAGTTCTTC.

This rearrangement joins TRBV7-9 to TRBJ1-5, with D unresolved. Trimming removed 1 base from V and 3 bases from J, with 10 bases in between. The CDR3 runs to 15 residues. The germline CDR1 and CDR2 sequences are SEHNR and FQNEAQ (reference sequence). The chain's CDR3 is CASSLGAGSNQPQHF. The CDR3 nucleotides are TGTGCCAGCAGCTTAGGGGCAGGCTCCAATCAGCCCCAGCATTTT.

This CDR3 is CASSRSQGLGYGYTF. As DNA, the CDR3 is TGCGCCAGCAGCCGCTCCCAGGGGCTCGGCTATGGCTACACCTTC. The chain links TRBV4-1 to TRBJ1-2; a possible D gene is TRBD1 (6 bases). The germline CDR1 and CDR2 sequences are MGHRA and YSYEKL. V lost 4 bases and J lost 4, with 16 bases in between. The CDR3 loop spans 15 amino acids.

The V call is TRBV9, the J call TRBJ2-2; 12 positions match TRBD2. Germline CDR1 SGDLS, CDR2 YYNGEE. The CDR3 totals 17 residues. V shed 5 bases and J 3 bases; nucleotides not matched to a gene: 8. The CDR3 DNA is TGTGCCAGCAGTGAAGGACTAGCGGGGTGGGACACCGGGGAGCTGTTTTTT. It is translated as CASSEGLAGWDTGELFF.

The chain has TRBV28 and TRBJ2-7, with D perhaps TRBD1 (7 bases). V lost 5 bases and J 3 bases, leaving 17 bases between the germline ends. The CDR3 has 15 amino acids. Germline V lookup: CDR1 MDHEN, CDR2 SYDVKM. CDR3 sequence: CASSAGGSTYYEQYF. CDR3 sequence (DNA): TGTGCCAGCAGTGCAGGGGGGTCTACCTACTACGAGCAGTACTTC.

The chain recombines TRBV5-1 with TRBJ2-7; the D is unclear. Deletions cut 3 bases from V and 3 bases from J, with 10 bases between. The CDR3 sequence is 13 residues long. Germline V gene data show CDR1 as SGHRS and CDR2 as YFSETQ. CDR3 sequence reads: CASSWVNDYEQYF. DNA of the CDR3: TGCGCCAGCAGCTGGGTGAACGACTACGAGCAGTACTTC.

The V gene is TRBV7-9, the J gene TRBJ2-5; TRBD1 or TRBD2 may be the D gene (5 bases each). The ends were cut back, 5 bases at V and 4 bases at J, with 17 bases in the middle. From germline, CDR1 is SEHNR and CDR2 FQNEAQ (reference sequence). CDR3 length: 15 residues. This CDR3 reads CASSPRGAGRETQYF. Written as DNA, the CDR3 is TGTGCCAGCAGCCCCCGTGGGGCAGGGAGAGAGACCCAGTACTTC.

The chain joins TRBV11-3 to TRBJ2-1; TRBD2 matches 10 bases. The CDR3 consists of 16 residues. Trimming cost V 2 bases and J 0 bases; bases outside gene matches: 1. Per the germline V gene, CDR1 is SGHNT and CDR2 is YENEEA. As DNA, the CDR3 is TGTGCCAGCAGCTTACGACTAGCGGGCTCCTACAATGAGCAGTTCTTC. Its translation is CASSLRLAGSYNEQFF.

The chain couples TRBV29-1 to TRBJ2-1; no clear D gene. The length of the CDR3 is 15 residues. Germline-derived CDR1 and CDR2 are SQVTM and ANQGSEA. Trimming took 3 bases from V and 5 from J, leaving 17 bases between them. The DNA for the CDR3 is TGCAGCGTTGATAAAGGCCAGAAAATAAACAATGAGCAGTTCTTC. Translated: CSVDKGQKINNEQFF.

V gene TRBV30 combines with J gene TRBJ2-3; 7 bases align to TRBD1. The CDR3 is made up of 12 amino acids. In germline, CDR1 is GTSNPN, CDR2 SVGIG (reference sequence). The junction had 10 bases not matched to a gene; V was cut back by 2 bases and J by 14 bases. This CDR3 is CAWSPGTAHPYF. The CDR3 DNA is TGTGCCTGGAGTCCTGGGACAGCCCACCCGTATTTT.

As DNA, the CDR3 is TGTGCCAGCAGCTTATCGGGGCCCGAGCAGTACTTC. Protein sequence: CASSLSGPEQYF. The chain carries TRBV7-6 and TRBJ2-7; D is possibly TRBD1 or TRBD2 (5 bases each). V shed 2 bases and J shed 6 bases, with 8 bases lying between them. Germline V gives CDR1 SGHVS, CDR2 FNYEAQ. The length of the CDR3 is 12 residues.

This clone was picked up a small number of times. The V and J genes are TRBV5-1 and TRBJ2-3; D gene unclear. Trimming shortened V by 0 bases and J by 8 bases, and 10 bases separated the two germline ends. The CDR3 has 13 residues. Looked up from germline, CDR1 is SGHRS and CDR2 is YFSETQ. The CDR3 spells CASSLEAVGTQYF. The CDR3 DNA sequence: TGCGCCAGCAGCTTGGAGGCCGTAGGTACGCAGTATTTT.

This clone was seen more than once but under ten times. The chain joins TRBV13 to TRBJ2-6, with D possibly being TRBD2 (5 bases). V was trimmed by 8 bases and J by 4 bases, leaving 21 bases between them. Germline assignment: CDR1 PRHDT and CDR2 FYEKMQ (reference sequence). The CDR3 is 17 amino acids. CDR3 residues: CASLVLKGPGGANVLTF. In DNA form, the CDR3 reads TGTGCCAGCCTCGTTTTGAAGGGCCCGGGAGGGGCCAACGTCCTGACTTTC.

V gene TRBV7-9 combines with J gene TRBJ1-1, with 8 bases identical to TRBD1. With V trimmed by 5 bases and J by 4 bases, 6 bases remained unmatched. There are 14 residues in the CDR3. Germline V lookup: CDR1 SEHNR, CDR2 FQNEAQ (reference sequence). CDR3 residues: CASSALTGGTEAFF. CDR3 nucleotide sequence: TGTGCCAGCAGCGCACTCACAGGGGGCACTGAAGCTTTCTTT.

The J gene is TRBJ1-2, the V gene TRBV6-6; the D gene is possibly TRBD1 (5 bases). This CDR3 has 16 amino acids. Germline V gene lookup returns CDR1 MNHNY and CDR2 SVGAGI (reference sequence). Trimming removed 0 bases at V and 4 bases at J, with 15 bases between. The CDR3 DNA reads as TGTGCCAGCAGTTACTCGCTCAGGGAGGGAGGCTATGGCTACACCTTC. Protein sequence: CASSYSLREGGYGYTF.

V gene TRBV6-5 combines with J gene TRBJ2-7, with D hard to call. The germline V gene has CDR1 MNHEY and CDR2 SVGAGI. Trimming cost V 7 bases and J 0 bases, with 16 bases left between them. The CDR3 spans 15 residues. The CDR3: CASNRGQAASYEQYF. In DNA, the CDR3 is TGTGCCAGCAACAGAGGCCAGGCCGCCTCCTACGAGCAGTACTTC.

The chain has TRBV15 and TRBJ2-5, with D perhaps TRBD2 (6 bases). The CDR3 spans 16 residues. Germline values: CDR1 LNHNV, CDR2 YYDKDF (reference sequence). V was clipped by 3 bases and J by 5 bases, with 19 bases between them. In DNA form, the CDR3 reads TGTGCCACCAGCAGCTCCCCGACGGCAGGGACTGAGACCCAGTACTTC. This gives the protein CATSSSPTAGTETQYF.

The rearrangement joins TRBV7-9 to TRBJ2-7, with D perhaps TRBD1 (5 bases). Germline CDR1 and CDR2: SEHNR and FQNEAQ (reference sequence). The CDR3 spans 13 residues. V lost 1 base and J lost 2, with 6 bases in between. The CDR3 DNA sequence: TGTGCCAGCAGCTTAGGCAGGGCCTACGAGCAGTACTTC. It translates to CASSLGRAYEQYF.

The V and J genes are TRBV30 and TRBJ2-7; tentatively, D is TRBD1 (6 bases). The CDR3 extends over 14 amino acids. Germline loops: CDR1 GTSNPN, CDR2 SVGIG (reference sequence). Trimming shortened V by 3 bases and J by 2 bases, and 14 bases separated the two germline ends. The CDR3 coding sequence is TGTGCCTGGAGGAAAGGACAGAGTACCTACGAGCAGTACTTC. Its translation is CAWRKGQSTYEQYF.

This chain connects TRBV29-1 to TRBJ2-7, with D possibly being TRBD1 or TRBD2 (5 bases each). Germline CDR1 SQVTM, CDR2 ANQGSEA. This CDR3 spans 12 amino acids. The CDR3 here is CSFARDVDEQYF. Written as DNA, the CDR3 is TGCAGTTTCGCCCGGGACGTGGACGAGCAGTACTTC.

This sequence joins TRBV7-9 and TRBJ2-7; 13 nucleotides align to TRBD2. The CDR3 totals 14 residues. From germline, CDR1 is SEHNR and CDR2 FQNEAQ (reference sequence). V shed 1 base, J shed 11 bases, and the junction held 5 bases outside the gene matches. The CDR3 protein is CASSLVGTSGAKYF. The CDR3 DNA follows: TGTGCCAGCAGCTTAGTGGGGACTAGCGGGGCCAAGTACTTC.

The chain uses TRBV20-1 and TRBJ1-1; weak D call: TRBD1 (6 bases). Germline V gives CDR1 DFQATT, CDR2 SNEGSKA (reference sequence). The CDR3 is 11 residues long. The germline V and J ends were trimmed by 3 bases and 7 bases, with 9 bases remaining between them. The CDR3 loop is CSARGAYEAFF. DNA of the CDR3: TGCAGTGCTAGGGGGGCATATGAAGCTTTCTTT.

In DNA, the CDR3 is TGTGCCAGCAGTCGGGACCCCCATGGGGAGCAGTACTTC. Its protein is CASSRDPHGEQYF. The chain has TRBV28 and TRBJ2-7; D may be TRBD1 or TRBD2 (5 bases each). The V end was cut by 5 bases, the J end by 7 bases, with 15 bases between. Germline lookup yields CDR1 MDHEN and CDR2 SYDVKM. The CDR3 consists of 13 residues.

The V call is TRBV30, the J call TRBJ1-1; the D gene is possibly TRBD1 (5 bases). The V end lost 5 bases, the J end lost 10 bases, and 20 bases lay between the germline ends. CDR1 and CDR2 from the germline V gene are GTSNPN and SVGIG (reference sequence). The CDR3 totals 13 residues. The CDR3 spells CAWPLRDLGGAFF. In DNA, the CDR3 is TGTGCCTGGCCACTCAGGGACTTGGGTGGAGCTTTCTTT.

This clone turned up a few times. This rearrangement joins TRBV9 to TRBJ2-7; D gene unclear. Germline V CDR1 and CDR2: SGDLS, YYNGEE. The CDR3 spans 14 residues. V dropped 0 bases and J dropped 0 bases, with 7 bases sitting between them. CDR3 amino acids: CASSVAATSYEQYF. The CDR3 DNA is TGTGCCAGCAGCGTAGCGGCAACCTCCTACGAGCAGTACTTC.